This T cell receptor (beta chain) emerged from a study of vaccination and CD4 T cells after COVID-19. Scientists ran DNA taken from cultured CD4+ T cells through the Oncomine TCR Beta short-read assay for sequencing. TCRdb analysed the PCR reads with MiXCR anew, one entry per CDR3 protein. The table includes 11,000 or so distinct CDR3 sequences, roughly 43% detected once. Treatment denoted: 10-day PBMC culture with coronavirus spike peptide pools or control peptides (ViraFEST assay). Germline CDR1 LNHNV, CDR2 YYDKDF (reference sequence). The V gene lost 0 bases and the J gene lost 1 base, with 16 bases spanning the gap. The CDR3 covers 18 residues. To note about this clonotype: Its antigen is as yet unknown.

The sample consisted of CD4+ T cells from blood, cultured in vitro. The chain is built from TRBV15 and TRBJ1-3; maybe TRBD1 (5 bases). This TCR was sampled from a human donor who had recovered from COVID-19. CDR3 loop: CATSRDPGGSWSGNTIYF. The CDR3, as DNA: TGTGCCACCAGCAGAGATCCCGGGGGGAGTTGGTCTGGAAACACCATATATTTT.